What follows are 28 T cell receptor beta chains derived from one specimen sequenced in a study of T cell clonality in common variable immunodeficiency. TCRdb keeps only in-frame clones here, not all; method: immunoSEQ multiplex PCR. This sample carries about 52,000 clones, none of them present only once. What was sequenced was peripheral blood mononuclear cells. The source of these receptors is a person aged 18 to 69 in good health.

This clone was seen at least ten times. The read ends 3 residues early relative to the CDR3; the germline J gene fills the gap. The V and J genes are TRBV19 and TRBJ2-7; 8 nucleotides match TRBD1. Per germline, CDR1 LNHDA and CDR2 SQIVND (reference sequence). This CDR3 has 15 amino acids. J gave up 0 bases and V 4 bases, and 5 bases lay outside the gene matches. The covered CDR3 bases are TGTGCCAGTAGTACAGGACAGGGTGCCTCCTACGAG. Translated: CASSTGQGASYE. The full CDR3 protein reads CASSTGQGASYEQYF.

There are many counts of this clone. The DNA ends 3 residues before the CDR3 does, and the rest of the CDR3 is filled in from the germline J gene. The chain combines TRBV5-1 with TRBJ1-2, with TRBD1 matching 10 bases. The germline V gene has CDR1 SGHRS and CDR2 YFSETQ. This CDR3 has 13 amino acids. The CDR3 reads CASSSDRGGGYTF. The DNA read from the CDR3 is TGCGCCAGCAGCTCGGACAGGGGGGGAGGC.

In its sample, this clone was seen many times. The sequence runs out 3 residues before the end of the CDR3; the remainder is reconstructed from the germline J gene. This chain links TRBV2 with TRBJ2-3, with TRBD2 matching 14 bases. Germline lookup yields CDR1 SNHLY and CDR2 FYNNEI. The CDR3 runs 16 residues. The junction had 6 bases not matched to a gene; V was cut back by 6 bases and J by 4 bases. This CDR3 is CASRVGTSGSADTQYF. The covered CDR3 bases are TGTGCCAGCAGAGTAGGGACTAGCGGGAGCGCAGATACG.

In its sample, this clone was seen many times. Read data end 3 residues before the CDR3 end; the end is taken from the germline J gene. The chain has TRBV11-1 and TRBJ2-1; 10 nucleotides match TRBD2. This CDR3 has 15 amino acids. Per germline, CDR1 SGHAT and CDR2 FQDESV (reference sequence). With 5 bases clipped from V and 7 bases from J, the junction kept 8 bases outside the gene matches. CDR3 region: CASSQPAGGQNEQFF. The part of the CDR3 DNA that was read is TGTGCCAGCAGCCAGCCAGCGGGAGGGCAGAATGAG.

For this clone: With the read ending 3 residues before the CDR3 end, the germline J gene is used to fill in that end. The chain couples TRBV18 to TRBJ1-1, with a possible D match to TRBD1 (6 bases). Germline assignment: CDR1 KGHSH and CDR2 LQKENI. CDR3 length: 14 amino acids. Incomplete CDR3 DNA: TGTGCCAGCTCACCGAACAGGGAGCAAGAGACC. Its translation: CASSPNREQET. The whole CDR3 region reads CASSPNREQETAFF.

This clone has only a few counts. The read gets to within 3 residues of the CDR3 end, and the germline J gene fills in the rest. The chain uses TRBV5-1 and TRBJ1-1; no clear D gene. The germline CDR1 and CDR2 sequences are SGHRS and YFSETQ. This CDR3 region has 13 residues. The CDR3 loop is CASRDGNTGEAFF. CDR3 DNA, as far as it was read: TGCGCCAGCAGGGATGGGAACACCGGGGAG.

Only a few counts were recorded for this clone. The read falls 3 residues short of the CDR3 end, and the missing part is taken from the germline J gene. The V call is TRBV7-9, the J call TRBJ2-7; D not resolved. The CDR3 runs 13 residues. Germline V gives CDR1 SEHNR, CDR2 FQNEAQ (reference sequence). The V end lost 2 bases, the J end lost 2 bases, and 7 bases lay between the germline ends. CDR3 region: CASSLRRTYEQYF. CDR3 bases read: TGTGCCAGCAGCTTAAGGCGGACCTACGAG.

This clone was seen repeatedly, ten times or more. The read is 3 residues too short to cover the CDR3 end, so that end is filled in from the germline J gene. The genes are TRBV13 and TRBJ2-7; TRBD2 aligns across 10 bases. Germline loops: CDR1 PRHDT, CDR2 FYEKMQ (reference sequence). Unmatched junction bases numbered 14, after V lost 3 bases and J lost 3 bases. The CDR3 spans 18 residues. The sequenced CDR3 bases are TGTGCCAGCAGCTTTAGGCCCGCTAGCGGGGGAGCGATCTACGAG. Translation gives CASSFRPASGGAIYE. The entire CDR3 is CASSFRPASGGAIYEQYF.

With regard to this clone: From the germline J gene comes the end of the CDR3, since the read stops 3 residues before it. The chain is built from TRBV13 and TRBJ2-3, with D perhaps TRBD1 (5 bases). V was trimmed by 3 bases and J by 1 base, leaving 14 bases between them. The CDR3 runs to 16 residues. CDR1 and CDR2 from the germline V gene are PRHDT and FYEKMQ (reference sequence). CDR3 DNA, as far as it was read: TGTGCCAGCAGCTTTAAATGGGGCACTCGCACAGATACG. Protein sequence: CASSFKWGTRTDT. The full-length CDR3 reads as CASSFKWGTRTDTQYF.

This clone was seen ten or more times. Read sequence stops 3 residues before the CDR3 end, and the germline J gene provides the missing end. The V gene is TRBV20-1, the J gene TRBJ2-1, with 12 bases matching TRBD2. Losses at the gene ends were 0 bases for V and 8 bases for J; bases not matched to a gene: 8. The CDR3 has 16 residues. Germline loops: CDR1 DFQATT, CDR2 SNEGSKA (reference sequence). The covered CDR3 bases are TGCAGTGCTAGAGATACGCTAGCGGGGGGGCCCGATGAG. Translation gives CSARDTLAGGPDE. The whole CDR3 protein is CSARDTLAGGPDEQFF.

This clone was seen repeatedly, ten times or more. The CDR3 end lies 3 residues beyond the end of the read and is filled in from the germline J gene. V gene TRBV6-2 or TRBV6-3 combines with J gene TRBJ1-2; 8 bases are a match to TRBD1. This CDR3 spans 13 amino acids. The V segment lost 6 bases and the J segment 4 bases; nucleotides outside the gene matches: 4. The germline V gene has CDR1 MNHEY and CDR2 SVGEGT. The CDR3 DNA, read in part, is TGTGCCAGCAGCAAGGACAGGGTCTATGGC. This sequence encodes CASSKDRVYG. The full CDR3 reads CASSKDRVYGYTF.

This clone appeared many times. The observed sequence ends 3 residues before the CDR3 terminus, with the missing tail filled in from the germline J gene. This chain connects TRBV20-1 to TRBJ2-7, with no clear D. The germline V gene has CDR1 DFQATT and CDR2 SNEGSKA (reference sequence). CDR3 length equals 12 residues. The V gene lost 0 bases and the J gene lost 4 bases, with 7 bases spanning the gap. Incomplete CDR3 DNA: TGCAGTGCTAGAGATGACATTTACGAG. Amino acids: CSARDDIYE. In full, the CDR3 reads CSARDDIYEQYF.

This clone has a handful of counts. Coverage ceases 3 residues before the CDR3 finishes, and the germline J gene fills in the end. The chain couples TRBV5-1 to TRBJ2-1; TRBD1 aligns across 8 bases. The germline V gene has CDR1 SGHRS and CDR2 YFSETQ. This CDR3 is 16 amino acids long. J gave up 4 bases and V 4 bases, and 10 bases lay outside the gene matches. The CDR3 loop is CASSPRQGSVYNEQFF. Partial CDR3 DNA: TGCGCCAGCAGCCCCCGACAGGGGTCCGTGTACAATGAG.

This clone has a count of ten or more. The CDR3 goes on 3 residues after the read ends, and that part is filled in from the germline J gene. This chain joins TRBV2 and TRBJ2-1; D may be TRBD2 (5 bases). Germline CDR1 and CDR2: SNHLY and FYNNEI. The length of the CDR3 is 14 residues. Trimming shortened V by 3 bases and J by 4 bases, and 10 bases separated the two germline ends. The sequenced CDR3 bases are TGTGCCAGCAGTGAGACTCGGGGTTACAATGAG. Amino acids: CASSETRGYNE. The whole CDR3 region reads CASSETRGYNEQFF.

This clone occurred many times. Read sequence stops 3 residues before the CDR3 end, and the germline J gene provides the missing end. The chain uses TRBV5-1 and TRBJ2-5; D possibly corresponds to TRBD1 (6 bases). CDR1 and CDR2 from the germline V gene are SGHRS and YFSETQ. The V gene lost 0 bases and the J gene lost 4 bases, with 13 bases spanning the gap. This CDR3 is 15 amino acids long. Incomplete CDR3 DNA: TGCGCCAGCAGCTTGGCCACAGGGTCCCGAGAGACC. This translates into CASSLATGSRET. The entire CDR3 sequence reads CASSLATGSRETQYF.

This clone has at least ten counts. The CDR3 end falls 3 residues outside the read, so it is completed with the germline J gene. The gene calls are TRBV5-4 and TRBJ2-1; 8 nucleotides agree with TRBD2. The germline V gene has CDR1 SGHNT and CDR2 YYREEE (reference sequence). J was trimmed by 7 bases and V by 9 bases; bases with no gene match: 15. The CDR3 consists of 15 residues. The CDR3 sequence is CAIIPRGGSGNEQFF. The DNA read from the CDR3 is TGTGCCATCATACCCCGGGGGGGCTCGGGAAATGAG. Variable domain in full (rest from reference TRBV5-4 and TRBJ2-1): ETGVTQSPTHLIKTRGQQVTLRCSSQSGHNTVSWYQQALGQGPQFIFQYYREEENGRGNFPPRFSGLQFPNYSSELNVNALELDDSALYLCAIIPRGGSGNEQFFGPGTRLTVL.

This clone was detected ten times or more. The CDR3 is cut off 3 residues early in the read; its end comes from the germline J gene. This sequence joins TRBV5-1 and TRBJ2-5; 7 nucleotides match TRBD2. This CDR3 region has 13 residues. Germline CDR1 SGHRS, CDR2 YFSETQ. V gave up 4 bases and J gave up 4 bases; unmatched junction bases: 4. This CDR3 reads CASSTSGGETQYF. The part of the CDR3 DNA that was read is TGCGCCAGCAGCACCTCGGGGGGAGAGACC.

This clone was counted ten times or more. The DNA ends 3 residues before the CDR3 does, and the rest of the CDR3 is filled in from the germline J gene. V is TRBV29-1 and J is TRBJ1-2; no definite D call. The germline V gene has CDR1 SQVTM and CDR2 ANQGSEA. The germline V and J ends were trimmed by 7 bases and 4 bases, with 16 bases remaining between them. This CDR3 is built from 13 residues. The CDR3 bases that were read are TGCAGCGGACAACACCCAGGCTTCTATGGC. This sequence encodes CSGQHPGFYG. The whole CDR3 sequence reads CSGQHPGFYGYTF.

This clone was detected many times. The CDR3 extends 3 residues past the end of the read, so its final part is completed from the germline J gene. V usage is TRBV6-2 or TRBV6-3 and J usage is TRBJ1-5, with TRBD1 matching over 8 bases. The J segment lost 3 bases and the V segment lost 0 bases, leaving 7 bases of the junction unmatched. CDR1 MNHEY and CDR2 SVGEGT come from the germline V gene. The CDR3 loop spans 17 amino acids. CDR3 region: CASSYSITGGYNQPQHF. The CDR3 DNA, read in part, is TGTGCCAGCAGTTACTCGATAACAGGGGGTTACAATCAGCCC.

There are many counts of this clone. Coverage ceases 3 residues before the CDR3 finishes, and the germline J gene fills in the end. The chain is built from TRBV5-4 and TRBJ2-2; TRBD2 matches at 9 bases. With V trimmed by 2 bases and J by 9 bases, 11 bases remained unmatched. Germline CDR1 is SGHNT and CDR2 is YYREEE (reference sequence). CDR3 length: 16 residues. The sequenced part of the CDR3 DNA is TGTGCCAGCAGCTTTGGCGGGGGGGCCGGATTCAGGGAG. Translated, it gives CASSFGGGAGFRE. The whole CDR3 region reads CASSFGGGAGFRELFF.

This clone was seen many times. The read ends 3 residues shy of where the CDR3 ends; the end is completed using the germline J gene. The chain couples TRBV7-6 to TRBJ1-4; 9 nucleotides match TRBD1. The germline V gene has CDR1 SGHVS and CDR2 FNYEAQ. After removal of 6 bases from V and 7 bases from J, the junction contained 12 bases not matched to a gene. The CDR3 extends over 16 amino acids. The covered CDR3 bases are TGTGCCAGCAGTCTAGGGACAGGGAGTCGGAGTGAAAAA. Translating it yields CASSLGTGSRSEK. In full, the CDR3 reads CASSLGTGSRSEKLFF.

For this clone: The read ends 3 residues shy of where the CDR3 ends; the end is completed using the germline J gene. V is TRBV19 and J is TRBJ1-1; a weak D match, TRBD1 (5 bases). CDR1 LNHDA and CDR2 SQIVND come from the germline V gene (reference sequence). CDR3 length: 14 residues. The CDR3 sequence: CASSSLPGSGGAFF. The CDR3 DNA, read in part, is TGTGCCAGTAGTTCCCTGCCAGGGTCCGGTGGC. The entire variable domain, with the rest obtained from reference TRBV19 and TRBJ1-1, is as follows: DGGITQSPKYLFRKEGQNVTLSCEQNLNHDAMYWYRQDPGQGLRLIYYSQIVNDFQKGDIAEGYSVSREKKESFPLTVTSAQKNPTAFYLCASSSLPGSGGAFFGQGTRLTVV.

This clone was seen a few times. The CDR3 end falls 3 residues outside the read, so it is completed with the germline J gene. The V gene is TRBV13, the J gene TRBJ2-1; TRBD2 aligns across 8 bases. In germline, CDR1 is PRHDT, CDR2 FYEKMQ (reference sequence). With V trimmed by 2 bases and J by 5 bases, 11 bases remained unmatched. The CDR3 has 17 residues. The CDR3 here is CASSLLHGGGRDNEQFF. The covered CDR3 bases are TGTGCCAGCAGCTTACTGCACGGGGGGGGGAGAGACAATGAG.

At least ten counts were recorded for this clone. The read halts 3 residues ahead of the CDR3 end, with the missing end drawn from the germline J gene. V gene TRBV20-1 combines with J gene TRBJ2-3; 8 nucleotides align to TRBD1. This CDR3 has 13 amino acids. Germline CDR1 DFQATT, CDR2 SNEGSKA (reference sequence). V dropped 6 bases and J dropped 4; count of bases not matched to a gene: 6. Incomplete CDR3 DNA: TGCAGTGCCTCAGGGGGCTTGGCAGATACG. As protein: CSASGGLADT. The whole CDR3 region reads CSASGGLADTQYF.

This clone was seen at least ten times. The CDR3 is cut off 3 residues early in the read; its end comes from the germline J gene. The rearrangement joins TRBV7-4 to TRBJ2-2; 10 positions match TRBD2. The trim removed 5 bases at V and 7 bases at J, leaving 7 bases unmatched. CDR1 and CDR2 (germline): SGHVT, SQSDAQ. The length of the CDR3 is 15 residues. Incomplete CDR3 DNA: TGTGCCAGCAGCCCTAAGACTAGCGGGCTCGGGGAG. Protein product: CASSPKTSGLGE. The full CDR3 is CASSPKTSGLGELFF.

About this clone: Read coverage stops 3 residues before the CDR3 terminus; the germline J gene supplies the remainder. This chain connects TRBV7-9 to TRBJ1-1, with 7 nucleotides matching TRBD1. This CDR3 comprises 13 residues. CDR1 is SEHNR, CDR2 FQNEAQ, per germline (reference sequence). V shed 5 bases, J shed 7 bases, and the junction held 7 bases outside the gene matches. The CDR3 here is CASSPGTAHEAFF. CDR3 bases read: TGTGCCAGCAGCCCCGGGACAGCCCATGAA.

A few counts support this clone. The read stops 3 residues short of the end of the CDR3; the missing end is completed from the germline J gene. The gene calls are TRBV7-2 and TRBJ2-2, with TRBD1 matching over 8 bases. This CDR3 contains 13 residues. Germline CDR1 is SGHTA and CDR2 is FQGNSA. This CDR3 is CASSWTGNEKLFF. The covered CDR3 bases are TGTGCCAGCAGCTGGACAGGGAATGAAAAG.

With respect to this clone: Sequencing ends 3 residues short of the CDR3 end; the germline J gene provides the rest. The chain carries TRBV7-2 and TRBJ1-2, with D tentatively TRBD1 (6 bases). This CDR3 comprises 14 residues. Germline CDR1 is SGHTA and CDR2 is FQGNSA. Partial CDR3 DNA: TGTGCCAGCAGCCCCGAAGGGGGGGAGGACGAC. This translates into CASSPEGGEDD. The entire CDR3 protein is CASSPEGGEDDYTF.